Listed here are 23 T cell receptor beta chains from one sample, sequenced in a study of cytomegalovirus exposure and HLA in healthy donors. The study ran its PCR with 60 Vbeta and 13 Jbeta primers. The repertoire was sequenced with immunoSEQ multiplex PCR; TCRdb's copy has only in-frame clones and lacks some. Of 150,000 to 200,000 clones listed, approximately 82% are singletons. The sample comprised PBMCs. The source is a man aged 35 to 55 in good health and CMV-seropositive.

CDR3 nucleotides: TGTGCCAGCAGGGGTAGACTAGCGGTCTACAATGAGCAGTTCTTC. Translated, it gives CASRGRLAVYNEQFF. This rearrangement joins TRBV6-5 to TRBJ2-1; TRBD2 matches 9 bases. Looked up from germline, CDR1 is MNHEY and CDR2 is SVGAGI. The CDR3 runs 15 residues. With 6 bases clipped from V and 3 bases from J, the junction kept 6 bases outside the gene matches.

The chain has TRBV5-4 and TRBJ2-1, with a possible D match to TRBD2 (6 bases). V was pared by 0 bases and J by 2 bases, with 6 bases between. Per germline, CDR1 SGHNT and CDR2 YYREEE (reference sequence). CDR3 length equals 14 residues. Here the CDR3 DNA reads TGTGCCAGCAGCTTGGGGGGGGCCTACAATGAGCAGTTCTTC. Protein sequence: CASSLGGAYNEQFF.

The chain joins TRBV5-1 to TRBJ1-1; 9 bases are a match to TRBD1. V trimming: 4 bases; J trimming: 6 bases; junction bases outside the gene matches: 7. Germline CDR1 and CDR2: SGHRS and YFSETQ. The CDR3 contains 14 residues. CDR3 in DNA: TGCGCCAGCAGCCATGGACAGGGGCTGTCTGAAGCTTTCTTT. This translates into CASSHGQGLSEAFF.

The rearrangement links TRBV5-4 to TRBJ1-1; D ambiguous. Trimming cost V 4 bases and J 6 bases, with 22 bases left between them. Germline CDR1 and CDR2: SGHNT and YYREEE (reference sequence). The CDR3 contains 16 residues. The CDR3: CASSPAGQVPPAEAFF. DNA of the CDR3: TGTGCCAGCAGCCCGGCGGGTCAGGTCCCCCCGGCTGAAGCTTTCTTT.

The chain recombines TRBV7-9 with TRBJ2-1, with TRBD1 identical over 7 bases. Trimming at V came to 5 bases and at J to 14 bases, leaving 12 bases not matched to a gene. This CDR3 contains 13 residues. Germline V gene lookup returns CDR1 SEHNR and CDR2 FQNEAQ (reference sequence). The CDR3 region has the DNA TGTGCCAGCAGCCTTGACAGGGCCCAGGAAGAGTTCTTC. Amino acid sequence: CASSLDRAQEEFF.

The gene calls are TRBV6-1 and TRBJ2-5; 10 bases fit TRBD2. The J call may be in error: the DNA end matches TRBJ2-7 better. The germline V gene encodes CDR1 MNHNS and CDR2 SASEGT. The CDR3 has 20 residues. CDR3 in DNA: TGTGCCAGCAGTGAAGAAGGATGGACTAGCGGTTTTACCTTTCCCTACGAGCAGTACTTC. Protein product: CASSEEGWTSGFTFPYEQYF.

The CDR3 protein is CASSLNPGTGDEQFF. The CDR3 coding sequence is TGCGCCAGCAGCCTTAATCCCGGGACAGGGGATGAGCAGTTCTTC. The gene calls are TRBV4-3 and TRBJ2-1, with 10 bases fitting TRBD1. The CDR3 is 15 residues long. The germline V gene encodes CDR1 LGHNA and CDR2 YSLEER. Unmatched junction bases numbered 8, after V lost 4 bases and J lost 8 bases.

The chain combines TRBV19 with TRBJ1-2; no firm D call. There are 14 residues in the CDR3. Germline CDR1 is LNHDA and CDR2 is SQIVND (reference sequence). The V end was cut by 4 bases, the J end by 0 bases, with 9 bases between. CDR3 in amino acids: CASSTPPSNYGYTF. The CDR3 DNA follows: TGTGCCAGTAGTACCCCTCCTTCTAACTATGGCTACACCTTC.

Points on this clone: Additional DNA sequences in this sample encode the identical CDR3. For the CDR3, the DNA is TGTGCCAGCAGCCCGGGGACAGTTTACGGCTACACCTTC. Translated: CASSPGTVYGYTF. The chain links TRBV7-9 to TRBJ1-2; the match to TRBD1 covers 7 bases. There are 13 residues in the CDR3. V trimming: 5 bases; J trimming: 8 bases; junction bases outside the gene matches: 8. Germline V CDR1 and CDR2: SEHNR, FQNEAQ (reference sequence). The full variable domain, with the rest looked up from reference TRBV7-9 and TRBJ1-2, is DTGVSQNPRHKITKRGQNVTFRCDPISEHNRLYWYRQTLGQGPEFLTYFQNEAQLEKSRLLSDRFSAERPKGSFSTLEIQRTEQGDSAMYLCASSPGTVYGYTFGSGTRLTVV.

The CDR3 nucleotides are TGCAGCGTGACTAGCGGTCCCTACGAGCAGTACTTC. It translates to CSVTSGPYEQYF. The J gene is TRBJ2-7, the V gene TRBV29-1; 9 bases fit TRBD2. Trimming removed 6 bases from V and 2 bases from J; junction bases left unmatched: 2. Germline V gene data show CDR1 as SQVTM and CDR2 as ANQGSEA. The CDR3 totals 12 residues.

About this clone itself: Other DNA sequences of this sample code for an identical CDR3. This CDR3 reads CASSSRGYEQYF. CDR3 DNA sequence: TGTGCCAGCAGCTCCAGGGGCTACGAGCAGTACTTC. The rearrangement links TRBV7-9 to TRBJ2-7; the D gene is possibly TRBD1 (6 bases). The CDR3 totals 12 residues. Germline CDR1 reads SEHNR; CDR2 reads FQNEAQ (reference sequence). V lost 4 bases and J lost 3, with 7 bases in between.

The sample holds one count of this clone. The rearrangement links TRBV7-8 to TRBJ1-1; no clear D. Germline CDR1 is SGHVS and CDR2 is FQNEAQ. This CDR3 contains 13 residues. The V end lost 5 bases, the J end lost 4 bases, and 11 bases lay between the germline ends. The CDR3 is CASSLFGGTEAFF. The CDR3 coding sequence is TGTGCCAGCAGCCTGTTCGGCGGCACTGAAGCTTTCTTT.

V gene TRBV5-4 combines with J gene TRBJ1-5, with D possibly being TRBD1 (5 bases). Germline V lookup: CDR1 SGHNT, CDR2 YYREEE (reference sequence). The V end lost 3 bases, the J end lost 7 bases, and 11 bases lay between the germline ends. This CDR3 region has 13 residues. The chain's CDR3 is CASSSGGEQPQHF. The CDR3 DNA reads as TGTGCCAGCAGCTCCGGGGGGGAGCAGCCCCAGCATTTT.

This clone was counted a single time. The V call is TRBV9, the J call TRBJ2-1, with D perhaps matching TRBD1 (5 bases). Per germline, CDR1 SGDLS and CDR2 YYNGEE. The CDR3 has 15 amino acids. V gave up 2 bases and J gave up 3 bases, with 12 bases separating them. CDR3 sequence: CASSVQGHSYNEQFF. The CDR3 DNA reads TGTGCCAGCAGCGTCCAAGGACACAGCTACAATGAGCAGTTCTTC. Filled out from reference TRBV9 and TRBJ2-1, the complete variable domain reads DSGVTQTPKHLITATGQRVTLRCSPRSGDLSVYWYQQSLDQGLQFLIQYYNGEERAKGNILERFSAQQFPDLHSELNLSSLELGDSALYFCASSVQGHSYNEQFFGPGTRLTVL.

With respect to this clone: Distinct nucleotide sequences in the sample also encode this CDR3. The CDR3 sequence is CASSFRSYGYTF. CDR3 nucleotides: TGTGCCAGCAGTTTCCGGTCCTATGGCTACACCTTC. V gene TRBV28 combines with J gene TRBJ1-2; no clear D gene. Trimming shortened V by 3 bases and J by 4 bases, and 6 bases separated the two germline ends. This CDR3 comprises 12 residues. Germline-derived CDR1 and CDR2 are MDHEN and SYDVKM.

The chain couples TRBV5-4 to TRBJ1-2, with 8 bases lining up with TRBD1. Germline trimming cut 4 bases from V and 4 bases from J; bases unmatched to any gene: 15. This CDR3 is 17 amino acids long. In germline, CDR1 is SGHNT, CDR2 YYREEE (reference sequence). In DNA form, the CDR3 reads TGTGCCAGCAGCAACGTGATGGGGACAGGAACCTTCTATGGCTACACCTTC. It yields the protein CASSNVMGTGTFYGYTF.

This clone is a singleton in its sample. V is TRBV6-1 and J is TRBJ1-2; possibly TRBD1 for D (6 bases). The germline gives CDR1 MNHNS, CDR2 SASEGT. The CDR3 length is 17 residues. Trimming pared 0 bases from V and 7 bases from J, leaving 21 bases between. The CDR3 region is CASSEAGGAVLRFGYTF. In DNA, the CDR3 is TGTGCCAGCAGTGAAGCAGGGGGGGCCGTCCTCCGCTTTGGCTACACCTTC.

The J gene is TRBJ2-7, the V gene TRBV12-5; 9 positions match TRBD1. V shed 1 base, J shed 6 bases, and the junction held 7 bases outside the gene matches. The CDR3 totals 15 residues. Germline assignment: CDR1 LGHNT and CDR2 FRNRAP. The CDR3 is CASGLASGTGIEQYF. Written as DNA, the CDR3 is TGTGCTAGTGGTTTGGCCTCCGGGACAGGGATCGAGCAGTACTTC.

This clone was detected a few times. CDR3 loop: CASSRGGGGQETQYF. CDR3 nucleotides: TGTGCCAGCAGCCGCGGGGGGGGAGGGCAAGAGACCCAGTACTTC. The chain couples TRBV7-2 to TRBJ2-5, with 9 bases identical to TRBD2. The CDR3 has 15 residues. The V gene's germline CDR1 is SGHTA and CDR2 FQGNSA. V shed 5 bases and J 2 bases; nucleotides not matched to a gene: 6.

V is TRBV28 and J is TRBJ2-5, with D unresolved. The J call is uncertain, as TRBJ2-7 better fits the DNA end. Germline CDR1 reads MDHEN; CDR2 reads SYDVKM. The CDR3 runs to 12 residues. The chain's CDR3 is CASSPTRGEQYF. For the CDR3, the DNA is TGTGCCAGCAGTCCGACCAGAGGCGAGCAGTACTTC.

The chain employs TRBV5-4 and TRBJ2-7, with D uncertain. Trimming pared 0 bases from V and 7 bases from J, leaving 17 bases between. Germline-derived CDR1 and CDR2 are SGHNT and YYREEE (reference sequence). The CDR3 has 15 residues. CDR3 sequence (DNA): TGTGCCAGCAGCTTGGCCGCCTCCCACATGCAGGAGCAGTACTTC. This translates into CASSLAASHMQEQYF.

This sequence joins TRBV28 and TRBJ2-5; 7 bases are shared with TRBD1. The trim removed 1 base at V and 4 bases at J, leaving 6 bases unmatched. Per the germline V gene, CDR1 is MDHEN and CDR2 is SYDVKM. There are 15 residues in the CDR3. The chain's CDR3 is CASSLSRTGLETQYF. Written as DNA, the CDR3 is TGTGCCAGCAGTTTATCCCGGACAGGTTTAGAGACCCAGTACTTC.

This clone has just one count. The rearrangement uses TRBV6-6 and TRBJ2-7, with D tentatively TRBD2 (6 bases). The germline gives CDR1 MNHNY, CDR2 SVGAGI (reference sequence). The CDR3 runs to 15 residues. V lost 4 bases and J lost 4, with 17 bases in between. CDR3 loop: CASSFRGISGYEQYF. CDR3 sequence (DNA): TGTGCCAGCAGTTTTCGCGGGATCTCTGGGTACGAGCAGTACTTC.